These T cell receptor beta chains were read from a single sample in a study of shared clonotypes between healthy human individuals. Some clones are missing from TCRdb's copy, which holds only in-frame ones; the method was immunoSEQ multiplex PCR. The sample contains 2 million to 3 million clones, more than 85% of which appear only once. Input material: naive CD4+ T cells from PBMCs. All receptors come from a man between 18 and 35 years old in good health. Some clones in this sample may be carry-over from other donors' samples. Both conserved end residues are part of each CDR3. Fields, in order: CDR3 length, V gene, D gene, J gene, clone size, CDR3 DNA, CDR3 protein. A D gene is named only where the DNA matches it firmly. Only some rows state a clone size, as once, few, many or a class for expanded clones.

len: 14
v_gene: TRBV6-1
d_gene: -
j_gene: TRBJ2-7
abundance: -
CDR3nt: TGTGCCAGCAGTGAACCCGGGTTATCCCTCGAGCAGTACTTC
CDR3aa: CASSEPGLSLEQYF

len: 15
v_gene: TRBV10-1
d_gene: TRBD1
j_gene: TRBJ1-1
abundance: -
CDR3nt: TGCGCCAGCAGTCTGAACAGGGGGCCTATCCCTGAAGCTTTCTTT
CDR3aa: CASSLNRGPIPEAFF

len: 15
v_gene: TRBV4-1
d_gene: -
j_gene: TRBJ2-1
abundance: -
CDR3nt: TGCGCCAGCAGCCAAGACCGACAGCTATACAATGAGCAGTTCTTC
CDR3aa: CASSQDRQLYNEQFF

len: 15
v_gene: TRBV30
d_gene: TRBD1
j_gene: TRBJ2-5
abundance: -
CDR3nt: TGTGCCTGGAGTGCCCCGCACAGGGGCAAAGAGACCCAGTACTTC
CDR3aa: CAWSAPHRGKETQYF

len: 12
v_gene: TRBV5-1
d_gene: -
j_gene: TRBJ1-2
abundance: few
CDR3nt: TGCGCCAGCAGCTTGGCAGGGAATGGCTACACCTTC
CDR3aa: CASSLAGNGYTF

len: 13
v_gene: TRBV5-1
d_gene: -
j_gene: TRBJ2-7
abundance: -
CDR3nt: TGCGCCAGCAGCTTTGGGGTTGCCTACGAGCAGTACTTC
CDR3aa: CASSFGVAYEQYF

len: 12
v_gene: TRBV5-4
d_gene: -
j_gene: TRBJ1-1
abundance: few
CDR3nt: TGTGCCAGCAGCTCCCAGAACACTGAAGCTTTCTTT
CDR3aa: CASSSQNTEAFF

len: 12
v_gene: TRBV28
d_gene: -
j_gene: TRBJ2-5
abundance: -
CDR3nt: TGTGCCAGCCGAACTGCGCGAGAGACCCAGTACTTC
CDR3aa: CASRTARETQYF

len: 17
v_gene: TRBV28
d_gene: TRBD2
j_gene: TRBJ2-7
abundance: -
CDR3nt: TGTGCCACCGAACCAAAGGGCGTCACTAGCGGACCCTACGAGCAGTACTTC
CDR3aa: CATEPKGVTSGPYEQYF

len: 14
v_gene: TRBV4-3
d_gene: -
j_gene: TRBJ2-7
abundance: -
CDR3nt: TGCGCCAGCAGCCAAGATCTTGCGAGCCGGATCAGTAACTTC
CDR3aa: CASSQDLASRISNF

len: 15
v_gene: TRBV27
d_gene: -
j_gene: TRBJ2-2
abundance: -
CDR3nt: TGTGCCAGCAGTCTCCCCGGGGCCCCACCAGGGGAGCTGTTTTTT
CDR3aa: CASSLPGAPPGELFF

len: 15
v_gene: TRBV7-2
d_gene: -
j_gene: TRBJ1-1
abundance: -
CDR3nt: TGTGCCAGCAGCTTAGCGTATGGACGACGCGCTGAAGCTTTCTTT
CDR3aa: CASSLAYGRRAEAFF

len: 13
v_gene: TRBV30
d_gene: -
j_gene: TRBJ2-7
abundance: -
CDR3nt: TGTGCCTGGAGTGTAAGTACGGGTCTAGCGAAGTACTTC
CDR3aa: CAWSVSTGLAKYF

len: 13
v_gene: TRBV6-1
d_gene: -
j_gene: TRBJ2-7
abundance: once
CDR3nt: TGTGCCAGCAGGGACAGTTCCCCCTACGAGCAGTACTTC
CDR3aa: CASRDSSPYEQYF

len: 14
v_gene: TRBV10-2
d_gene: -
j_gene: TRBJ1-2
abundance: -
CDR3nt: TGCGCCAGCAGTGAGTCGACGGGGGGCTATGGCTACACCTTC
CDR3aa: CASSESTGGYGYTF

len: 13
v_gene: TRBV7-6
d_gene: -
j_gene: TRBJ2-2
abundance: -
CDR3nt: TGTGCCAGCCGGATAGGGAACACCGGGGAGCTGTTTTTT
CDR3aa: CASRIGNTGELFF

len: 15
v_gene: TRBV4-3
d_gene: -
j_gene: TRBJ2-2
abundance: -
CDR3nt: TGCGCCAGCAGCCAGGGGGGCGGGGACACCGGGGAGCTGTTTTTT
CDR3aa: CASSQGGGDTGELFF

len: 17
v_gene: TRBV28
d_gene: -
j_gene: TRBJ2-1
abundance: once
CDR3nt: TGTGCCAGCAGTTTATGGGGTGGTGTCGGGGACCGCGGTGAGCAGTTCTTC
CDR3aa: CASSLWGGVGDRGEQFF

len: 16
v_gene: TRBV4-2
d_gene: TRBD1
j_gene: TRBJ2-1
abundance: -
CDR3nt: TGTGCCAGCAGCCAGGGACAGTGGAGCTCCTACAATGAGCAGTTCTTC
CDR3aa: CASSQGQWSSYNEQFF

len: 16
v_gene: TRBV10-2
d_gene: -
j_gene: TRBJ2-7
abundance: -
CDR3nt: TGCGCCAGCAGTGAGTCGATCCCGGGGAACCTCTACGAGCAGTACTTC
CDR3aa: CASSESIPGNLYEQYF

len: 18
v_gene: TRBV7-3
d_gene: TRBD2
j_gene: TRBJ2-5
abundance: -
CDR3nt: TGTGCCAGCAGCCCGAGGCGTGGCGGGAGGGCCCTCGTAGAGACCCAGTACTTC
CDR3aa: CASSPRRGGRALVETQYF

len: 14
v_gene: TRBV19
d_gene: TRBD1
j_gene: TRBJ2-1
abundance: once
CDR3nt: TGTGCCAGTAGTATCCGGGACAGGGGCAATGAGCAGTTCTTC
CDR3aa: CASSIRDRGNEQFF

len: 14
v_gene: TRBV30
d_gene: -
j_gene: TRBJ2-5
abundance: few
CDR3nt: TGTGCCTGGAGTCGGACAGCCCGTCTGGAGACCCAGTACTTC
CDR3aa: CAWSRTARLETQYF

len: 15
v_gene: TRBV27
d_gene: -
j_gene: TRBJ2-1
abundance: once
CDR3nt: TGTGCCAGCAGTTTAGGCGGGGAGAGACGGAATGAGCAGTTCTTC
CDR3aa: CASSLGGERRNEQFF

len: 16
v_gene: TRBV5-1
d_gene: -
j_gene: TRBJ2-5
abundance: -
CDR3nt: TGCGCCAGCAGCTCTGCCCCAGGGGCCGAGGGGGAGACCCAGTACTTC
CDR3aa: CASSSAPGAEGETQYF

len: 16
v_gene: TRBV18
d_gene: TRBD1
j_gene: TRBJ2-2
abundance: -
CDR3nt: TGTGCCAGCTCACGACAGGGGATCGCGAACACCGGGGAGCTGTTTTTT
CDR3aa: CASSRQGIANTGELFF

len: 16
v_gene: TRBV5-1
d_gene: TRBD1
j_gene: TRBJ1-2
abundance: -
CDR3nt: TGCGCCAGCAGCTTTTCGGGACAGGGGGCGGCCTATGGCTACACCTTC
CDR3aa: CASSFSGQGAAYGYTF

len: 17
v_gene: TRBV7-2
d_gene: TRBD2
j_gene: TRBJ2-1
abundance: -
CDR3nt: TGTGCCAGCAGCTTTCGTCGGGCTAGCGGGAGTTCGTATGAGCAGTTCTTC
CDR3aa: CASSFRRASGSSYEQFF

len: 12
v_gene: TRBV6-1
d_gene: TRBD1
j_gene: TRBJ2-5
abundance: -
CDR3nt: TGTGCCAGCAGTAGACAGGGTGAGACCCAGTACTTC
CDR3aa: CASSRQGETQYF